The clone carrying this T cell receptor (beta chain) was counted between two and nine times. Its antigen remains unidentified. CDR1 and CDR2 (germline): LGHNT, FRNRAP. V was cut by 3 bases and J by 4 bases, with 15 bases left in between. The CDR3 totals 15 residues. The data were taken from a study of T-cell memory formation after mild COVID-19. On the study more broadly: The two donors had largely donor-specific TCR clusters.

Points from the study as a whole: Clones that shrank (day 15 to 85) were balanced CD4/CD8, whereas later expanders leaned CD4+. The authors did not confirm SARS-CoV-2 specificity of second-wave clones peaking day 37. For contracting clones, CD4+ ones sat mainly in CM and EM, CD8+ in EMRA.

One entry per CDR3 protein, called by TCRdb with MiXCR from the 5' RACE reads. The table includes roughly 150,000 distinct CDR3 sequences, about 15% detected once. Sequenced: PBMCs or a T cell subset sorted from them (not recorded which). V usage is TRBV12-5 and J usage is TRBJ1-1, with D unclear. The source is an adult woman who had mild COVID-19 (a few samples of this study predate the infection). Cell type and time point are not known. The CDR3 nucleotides are TGTGCTAGTGGTTTCTCAGCTGCCTCGGGCACTGAAGCTTTCTTT. Amino acid sequence: CASGFSAASGTEAFF.